These 31 T cell receptor beta chains were all obtained from the same sample, sequenced in a study of blood T cell repertoires in COVID-19. Sequencing was performed with immunoSEQ multiplex PCR; in TCRdb, only in-frame clones are kept and a portion is missing. The sample has 250,000 or so clones; 85% to 90% are singletons. Sequences were obtained from PBMCs or T cells enriched from blood (not recorded which). These receptors came from a man over 45 who had been exposed to COVID-19.

The genes are TRBV7-9 and TRBJ2-5, with 7 bases fitting TRBD1. Trimming at V came to 4 bases and at J to 5 bases, leaving 7 bases not matched to a gene. This CDR3 is built from 14 residues. Germline assignment: CDR1 SEHNR and CDR2 FQNEAQ (reference sequence). This CDR3 is CASSSQGVMETQYF. CDR3 nucleotide sequence: TGTGCCAGCAGCTCCCAGGGGGTAATGGAGACCCAGTACTTC.

The V gene is TRBV28, the J gene TRBJ1-1; the match to TRBD1 covers 8 bases. V shed 8 bases and J 5 bases; nucleotides not matched to a gene: 10. Germline loops: CDR1 MDHEN, CDR2 SYDVKM. The CDR3 runs 14 residues. The CDR3 loop reads CASDAGGSGTEAFF. CDR3 coding DNA: TGTGCCAGCGATGCAGGGGGCAGTGGGACTGAAGCTTTCTTT. The entire variable domain, with the rest obtained from reference TRBV28 and TRBJ1-1, is as follows: DVKVTQSSRYLVKRTGEKVFLECVQDMDHENMFWYRQDPGLGLRLIYFSYDVKMKEKGDIPEGYSVSREKKERFSLILESASTNQTSMYLCASDAGGSGTEAFFGQGTRLTVV.

The genes are TRBV2 and TRBJ1-1; D may be TRBD1 (6 bases). Germline V gene lookup returns CDR1 SNHLY and CDR2 FYNNEI. V was trimmed by 0 bases and J by 4 bases, leaving 6 bases between them. The CDR3 loop spans 13 amino acids. The CDR3 region has the DNA TGTGCCAGCAGTGAAGCCAGGGGCACTGAAGCTTTCTTT. It encodes CASSEARGTEAFF.

The rearrangement links TRBV7-9 to TRBJ1-3; D unresolved. V lost 5 bases and J lost 4, with 15 bases in between. This CDR3 contains 15 residues. CDR1 is SEHNR and CDR2 is FQNEAQ in the germline V gene (reference sequence). CDR3 bases: TGTGCCAGCAGCATCAGAGGGAATAGAGGAAACACCATATATTTT. Translating it yields CASSIRGNRGNTIYF.

The chain couples TRBV28 to TRBJ1-4; tentatively, D is TRBD1 (6 bases). V lost 7 bases and J lost 5, with 11 bases in between. The CDR3 consists of 13 residues. Germline V gene sequence: CDR1 MDHEN, CDR2 SYDVKM. CDR3 sequence reads: CASTVGQNEKLFF. The DNA for the CDR3 is TGTGCCAGCACCGTTGGACAGAATGAAAAACTGTTTTTT.

The CDR3 bases are TGTGCCAGCAGTCAAGGACAGGGGGTGTGGACTGAAGCTTTCTTT. Translating gives CASSQGQGVWTEAFF. The rearrangement joins TRBV28 to TRBJ1-1; 10 positions agree with TRBD1. This CDR3 is 15 amino acids long. The V gene's germline CDR1 is MDHEN and CDR2 SYDVKM. V trimming: 5 bases; J trimming: 5 bases; junction bases outside the gene matches: 8.

J is TRBJ2-1 and V is TRBV9, with TRBD2 matching 8 bases. Germline CDR1 and CDR2: SGDLS and YYNGEE. Trimming at V came to 0 bases and at J to 7 bases, leaving 15 bases not matched to a gene. The CDR3 contains 18 residues. The CDR3 DNA reads as TGTGCCAGCAGCGTAGTTTTTGGTAGAAGCGGGAGTACAAATGAGCAGTTCTTC. This encodes CASSVVFGRSGSTNEQFF.

The V and J genes are TRBV18 and TRBJ2-7; the match to TRBD1 covers 10 bases. Germline lookup yields CDR1 KGHSH and CDR2 LQKENI. V was pared by 3 bases and J by 3 bases, with 2 bases of the junction left unmatched. This CDR3 comprises 14 residues. The CDR3 region is CASSPGTGDYEQYF. The CDR3 nucleotides read TGTGCCAGCTCACCCGGGACAGGGGACTACGAGCAGTACTTC.

Points on this clone: The same CDR3 also results from other DNA sequences found in this sample. The rearrangement uses TRBV9 and TRBJ1-5; D gene uncertain. Germline V gives CDR1 SGDLS, CDR2 YYNGEE. V was shortened by 0 bases and J by 2 bases, with 6 bases between the two germline ends. The CDR3 is 14 residues long. CDR3 region: CASSVEGGNQPQHF. The CDR3 coding sequence is TGTGCCAGCAGCGTAGAGGGAGGCAATCAGCCCCAGCATTTT.

The chain's CDR3 is CASSPGQGVGTEAFF. CDR3 in DNA: TGTGCCAGTAGTCCAGGACAGGGGGTGGGCACTGAAGCTTTCTTT. The chain is built from TRBV19 and TRBJ1-1, with 10 bases identical to TRBD1. Looked up from germline, CDR1 is LNHDA and CDR2 is SQIVND (reference sequence). Germline trimming cut 5 bases from V and 4 bases from J; bases unmatched to any gene: 7. CDR3 length: 15 residues.

The rearrangement uses TRBV28 and TRBJ1-1; a weak D match, TRBD1 (5 bases). CDR3 length: 15 amino acids. Deletions cut 6 bases from V and 3 bases from J, with 17 bases between. The germline V gene encodes CDR1 MDHEN and CDR2 SYDVKM. CDR3 in DNA: TGTGCCAGCAGCCAAAGGCAGGGTTGGGACACTGAAGCTTTCTTT. Translating it yields CASSQRQGWDTEAFF.

V gene TRBV9 combines with J gene TRBJ2-2; the match to TRBD1 covers 9 bases. CDR1 and CDR2 (germline): SGDLS, YYNGEE. The length of the CDR3 is 16 residues. The V gene end was trimmed by 0 bases and the J gene end by 4 bases; junction bases not matched to a gene: 4. The CDR3 reads CASSVVKTGGTGELFF. In nucleotides, the CDR3 is TGTGCCAGCAGCGTAGTTAAGACAGGGGGCACCGGGGAGCTGTTTTTT.

This sequence joins TRBV18 and TRBJ1-1, with D possibly matching TRBD1 (6 bases). Germline V gives CDR1 KGHSH, CDR2 LQKENI. This CDR3 is built from 13 residues. V was trimmed by 6 bases and J by 4 bases, leaving 12 bases between them. In nucleotides, the CDR3 is TGTGCCAGCTCCTTCGACAGGAGCACTGAAGCTTTCTTT. This translates into CASSFDRSTEAFF.

The chain joins TRBV5-1 to TRBJ1-2; D call uncertain. CDR3 size: 11 residues. V was shortened by 4 bases and J by 14 bases, with 15 bases between the two germline ends. Germline-derived CDR1 and CDR2 are SGHRS and YFSETQ. This CDR3 is CASSLDGYNTF. Here the CDR3 DNA reads TGCGCCAGCAGCCTGGACGGGTATAATACCTTC.

V usage is TRBV27 and J usage is TRBJ2-1; D unresolved. The CDR3 sequence is 17 residues long. V was shortened by 1 base and J by 10 bases, with 23 bases between the two germline ends. CDR1 and CDR2 from the germline V gene are MNHEY and SMNVEV (reference sequence). The CDR3 DNA sequence: TGTGCCAGCAGTTTATTATACGGCAAAAGGTACGCAGGAGAGCAGTTCTTC. It specifies CASSLLYGKRYAGEQFF.

V is TRBV10-3 and J is TRBJ2-7; 12 nucleotides line up with TRBD1. V was clipped by 4 bases and J by 2 bases; unmatched bases: 12. Per the germline V gene, CDR1 is ENHRY and CDR2 is SYGVKD. The CDR3 has 18 residues. CDR3 sequence (DNA): TGTGCCATCAGTGTGGGACAGGGGGCGAATTTAGGTCCCTACGAGCAGTACTTC. Encoded protein: CAISVGQGANLGPYEQYF.

The chain links TRBV18 to TRBJ1-1, with a tentative D call TRBD1 (5 bases). This CDR3 is 14 amino acids long. Germline assignment: CDR1 KGHSH and CDR2 LQKENI. The germline V and J ends were trimmed by 2 bases and 1 base, with 8 bases remaining between them. CDR3 amino acids: CASSPTQGNTEAFF. The CDR3 DNA reads as TGTGCCAGCTCACCAACCCAGGGGAACACTGAAGCTTTCTTT.

This chain links TRBV20-1 with TRBJ1-1, with D unresolved. The germline V and J ends were trimmed by 3 bases and 10 bases, with 12 bases remaining between them. Germline V lookup: CDR1 DFQATT, CDR2 SNEGSKA (reference sequence). The CDR3 sequence is 11 residues long. This CDR3 is CSASLMGAAFF. The CDR3 DNA reads as TGCAGTGCTAGTTTGATGGGAGCAGCTTTCTTT.

J is TRBJ1-5 and V is TRBV5-1, with unresolved D. From germline, CDR1 is SGHRS and CDR2 YFSETQ. This CDR3 contains 13 residues. Trimming stripped 2 bases from V and 5 bases from J, with 8 bases between. The CDR3 here is CASSFDYDQPQHF. The CDR3 DNA sequence: TGCGCCAGCAGCTTTGACTATGATCAGCCCCAGCATTTT.

In this sample, this clone turned up once. The V and J genes are TRBV5-1 and TRBJ2-1; 9 bases match TRBD2. The trim removed 3 bases at V and 5 bases at J, leaving 6 bases unmatched. The CDR3 runs to 15 residues. CDR1 is SGHRS and CDR2 is YFSETQ in the germline V gene. Written as DNA, the CDR3 is TGCGCCAGCAGCTCTTTTTCTAGCGGGAACAATGAGCAGTTCTTC. It yields the protein CASSSFSSGNNEQFF.

V usage is TRBV28 and J usage is TRBJ2-7, with D possibly being TRBD1 (6 bases). Trimming pared 2 bases from V and 3 bases from J, leaving 11 bases between. CDR1 MDHEN and CDR2 SYDVKM come from the germline V gene. The CDR3 has 14 amino acids. The CDR3 region has the DNA TGTGCCAGCAGTTTAGGGGGACAATACTACGAGCAGTACGTC. Translated: CASSLGGQYYEQYV.

This clone was seen more than once but under ten times. The V call is TRBV10-2, the J call TRBJ1-5; 8 nucleotides align to TRBD1. J was trimmed by 11 bases and V by 6 bases; bases with no gene match: 9. This CDR3 spans 13 amino acids. The germline V gene encodes CDR1 WSHSY and CDR2 SAAADI. The CDR3 protein is CASRETGATTQHF. Here the CDR3 DNA reads TGCGCCAGCAGAGAGACAGGGGCGACAACCCAGCATTTT.

The rearrangement uses TRBV11-2 and TRBJ2-7; the match to TRBD1 covers 7 bases. Per the germline V gene, CDR1 is SGHAT and CDR2 is FQNNGV. The CDR3 covers 13 residues. Losses at the gene ends were 3 bases for V and 5 bases for J; bases not matched to a gene: 4. In DNA form, the CDR3 reads TGTGCCAGCAGCTTCGGGACAGCCGACGAGCAGTACTTC. It translates to CASSFGTADEQYF.

This clone was seen just once. This chain links TRBV3-1 (or the pseudogene TRBV3-2) with TRBJ2-4; no definite D call. V was shortened by 4 bases and J by 0 bases, with 10 bases between the two germline ends. Germline values: CDR1 LGHDT, CDR2 YNNKEL (reference sequence). This CDR3 spans 15 amino acids. CDR3 protein: CASSPGLLAKNIQYF. For the CDR3, the DNA is TGTGCCAGCAGCCCAGGTCTTCTAGCCAAAAACATTCAGTACTTC.

The V call is TRBV11-1, the J call TRBJ1-1; TRBD1 is a possible D gene (5 bases). The CDR3 covers 12 residues. Trimming took off 6 bases at V and 4 bases at J, with 9 bases between the two ends. Germline-derived CDR1 and CDR2 are SGHAT and FQDESV (reference sequence). The CDR3 DNA reads as TGTGCCAGCAGTACCACAGGCACTGAAGCTTTCTTT. Its translation is CASSTTGTEAFF.

The CDR3 loop is CASRKQGQDIYGYTF. The DNA of the CDR3 is TGTGCCAGCCGGAAGCAGGGACAGGACATCTATGGCTACACCTTC. This chain links TRBV6-5 with TRBJ1-2; 8 bases align to TRBD1. With 8 bases clipped from V and 4 bases from J, the junction kept 12 bases outside the gene matches. The germline V gene has CDR1 MNHEY and CDR2 SVGAGI. CDR3 length: 15 amino acids.

The rearrangement links TRBV27 to TRBJ1-6; the D is unclear. CDR3 length: 13 amino acids. Between the trimmed V and J ends, which lost 5 bases and 7 bases, there was a span of 9 bases. CDR1 and CDR2 from the germline V gene are MNHEY and SMNVEV (reference sequence). The CDR3 loop reads CASSPVRNSPLHF. For the CDR3, the DNA is TGTGCCAGCAGTCCGGTGAGAAATTCACCCCTCCACTTT.

The chain has TRBV19 and TRBJ2-5, with 10 bases lining up with TRBD1. The CDR3 is 15 residues long. Germline assignment: CDR1 LNHDA and CDR2 SQIVND (reference sequence). The junction had 6 bases not matched to a gene; V was cut back by 3 bases and J by 5 bases. As DNA, the CDR3 is TGTGCCAGTAGTATTGGGGGACAGGGGACGGAGACCCAGTACTTC. This sequence encodes CASSIGGQGTETQYF.

This rearrangement joins TRBV9 to TRBJ2-2; maybe TRBD1 (6 bases). Germline-derived CDR1 and CDR2 are SGDLS and YYNGEE. Trimming cost V 6 bases and J 2 bases, with 11 bases left between them. The CDR3 runs 14 residues. The CDR3: CASNLGGNTGELFF. The CDR3 DNA sequence: TGTGCCAGCAACCTAGGGGGAAACACCGGGGAGCTGTTTTTT.

The CDR3 coding sequence is TGTGCCAGCAGCTCGGGGGGGACAGGGTGGTATGGCTACACCTTC. Translation: CASSSGGTGWYGYTF. The chain recombines TRBV5-4 with TRBJ1-2; 9 positions match TRBD1. CDR1 SGHNT and CDR2 YYREEE come from the germline V gene (reference sequence). CDR3 length: 15 residues. V dropped 3 bases and J dropped 5; count of bases not matched to a gene: 8.

This chain connects TRBV2 to TRBJ2-7, with 10 bases lining up with TRBD2. Germline V CDR1 and CDR2: SNHLY, FYNNEI. V shed 2 bases and J 3 bases; nucleotides not matched to a gene: 4. CDR3 length: 15 amino acids. The DNA of the CDR3 is TGTGCCAGCAGTGAACTAGCGGGGGCTTACTACGAGCAGTACGTC. This sequence encodes CASSELAGAYYEQYV.